Given below is one TCR beta chain in context. Its antigen is still unknown. The sample holds no much larger clone one base away, and base qualities are not on file. The library relied on the immunoSEQ multiplex PCR assay. For the multiplex PCR, a mixture combining 60 forward primers for TCR Vbeta segments and 13 reverse primers for TCR Jbeta segments was used. Amplification of the CDR3 region of rearranged TCR beta genes was performed with a multiplex PCR assay on genomic DNA. On the Illumina HiSeq System, the amplified TCR beta libraries were sequenced as 87-base-pair reads. As for the authors' bioinformatics: Across the roughly 640 repertoires, a later analysis counted tens of millions of unique TCR beta chains, some 11 million of which were shared by at least two donors. Raw reads were error-corrected and collapsed into unique sequences by a nearest-neighbor algorithm in which closely related sequences were merged to remove PCR and sequencing errors. To assign V, D and J gene segments, CDR3 sequences were aligned to IMGT reference sequences. For a sequence to be retained, a match of at least six nucleotides to both a V gene segment and a J gene segment was required. A rearrangement was called productive if the CDR3 had no stop codons and remained in frame with V and J, and every other rearrangement was called non-productive. CDR3 was defined according to IMGT convention as the region running from the second conserved V-encoded cysteine to the conserved J-encoded phenylalanine. The earlier analysis of about 560 of the donors excluded any sequence lacking an unambiguous match to a single V gene segment. In an earlier analysis of about 590 of the donors, a V segment was called functional when productive rearrangements were above 56.7%, and segregating when the standard deviation between donors exceeded 5%. To diagnose cytomegalovirus status from the catalog of TCR beta chain sequences, a statistical classification framework was built. In a later analysis, V and J genes were assigned by comparing TCR nucleotide sequences against IMGT/GENE-DB human TR gene sequences. The TCRdist pipeline was used in a later analysis to assign CDR3 sequences and most-parsimonious VDJ recombination scenarios. A later analysis defined each TCR beta chain by its CDR3 amino acid sequence plus V-gene family, and excluded reads lacking a unique V-gene family. A later analysis removed several hundred highly shared, low-generation-probability nucleotide sequences to deal with suspected cross-contamination and a sequencing artifact. A later analysis calculated a clonal expansion index for each public chain from normalized within-repertoire ranks of inferred template counts. A later analysis computed generation probabilities with a VDJ recombination model fitted to out-of-frame rearrangements, and checked the results against IGoR. In a later analysis, hypergeometric tests were used to score TCR-TCR, TCR-HLA and TCR-CMV co-occurrence, with a repertoire-size bias correction applied to TCR pairs. In a later analysis, false discovery rates were estimated by permuting HLA or CMV assignments 20 times. A later analysis grouped co-occurring TCRs with DBSCAN, adding TCRdist sequence similarity when clustering within HLA-allele-positive subsets. Co-occurrence clustering excluded repertoires with fewer than 30,000 or more than 120,000 public chains, plus five with anomalous nucleotide sharing. Entries here come from immuneACCESS through TCRdb and include only in-frame sequences with V and J called. Some clones fail to appear in such tables; in the studies checked, an unresolved V gene covers under half of the shortfall, and the cause of the remainder is unknown. Clonal size and the V and J genes are those of that table, whereas D and trimming came from the DNA. For this sample there are 140,000 or so clones; 65% to 90% appear just once. The ten largest clones capture under 3.5% of the sample.

This entry belongs to a study of cytomegalovirus exposure and HLA in healthy donors (dated by TCRdb to about 2017). Looking at the study overall: An earlier analysis of about 530 of the donors reported 276 Gb of sequence data and 117 million unique TCR beta sequences obtained from around 180 million T cells. An early release that covered more than 550 HLA-typed donors contained about 300 gigabases of sequencing data and 85 million to 100 million unique TCR sequences. Of the roughly 400 genotyped donors, about 80% fell in the genetic ancestry cluster associated with self-reported Caucasian donors. The study aimed to test whether cataloging public T cell receptors could reveal signatures of past pathogen exposure. The T cell repertoires of about 700 subjects were profiled by immunosequencing and related to cytomegalovirus serostatus. Along with the approximately 700-subject first cohort, a separate validation cohort of 120 different subjects was used. To predict cytomegalovirus infection status, the study brought together high-throughput TCR immunosequencing, statistical association of individual TCRs with disease status, and machine learning. A later analysis re-analyzed previously published TCR beta repertoires from 666 donors and added high-resolution HLA genotyping to study TCR occurrence patterns. Rather than drawing on any new phenotypic data, the later analysis identified candidate immune exposures from TCR beta sequences and the way those sequences occurred across donors. An earlier analysis of 587 of the donors used high-throughput TCR beta sequencing to judge whether each TCR beta V gene segment behaved as functional or pseudogenic. Donor age, sex, ethnicity and CMV serostatus were compiled alongside the repertoire data. A later genetic analysis used genome-wide SNP genotypes for about 65% of the roughly 700 donors, treating that subset as a discovery cohort. All discovery cohort repertoires had been generated on a single sequencing platform. Both class I and class II loci were covered by HLA typing, at four-digit resolution. The number of typed donors differed by locus: about 629-630 for A, B, C, DRB1 and DQB1; approximately 530 for DQA1; 606 for DPA1; and 400 to 480 for DPB1. Roughly five DR-DQ haplotypes were handled as single units for association and clustering because linkage in the cohort was strong. Across some 400 genotyped donors of the cohort, an average of approximately 200,000 unique TCR beta nucleotide sequences per donor were sequenced, and 15% to 20% of those sequences were non-productive. Results and caveats for the whole study, not just this receptor: Only TCR beta chains were sequenced in this cohort, and the absence of alpha or paired-chain data limited detectable features. A later analysis found that TCR association rates varied across HLA loci, with DRB1 alleles showing the most associated TCRs and HLA-C alleles the fewest. The only immune exposure information available for the cohort was CMV serostatus. Assigning TCR associations to individual alleles was difficult when HLA alleles, especially DR and DQ, strongly co-occurred. A later analysis found that HLA-associated TCR beta chains were more clonally expanded and had lower generation probabilities than equally common non-associated chains. Because counts were too low, about 17 rarely observed V segments, including chromosome 9 orphons, were excluded from the earlier analysis of 587 of the donors. Presence/absence analyses assumed roughly uniform sequencing depth across donors, an assumption that may not hold. A total of about 150 TCR beta chains were listed by the study as associated with cytomegalovirus. In a later genetic analysis, fewer N-insertions in productive TCRs were reported among donors in an Asian-associated ancestry cluster than the approximately 710-donor mean. The authors suggested that the approach could potentially be extended to other disease states and immunological phenotypes. A further reported finding was that TCR beta sequences accurately predicted the HLA-A and HLA-B alleles for most subjects in the first cohort. While some public TCRs were present in many individuals, most TCR sequences turned up only very rarely across donors. A later genetic analysis associated a missense DCLRE1C variant with V-gene and J-gene trimming of TCR beta chains, and an independent cohort replicated the association. According to a later analysis, most CMV-associated TCR beta chains appeared to be HLA-restricted, and the HLA associations seemed to be driven largely by CMV exposure. HLA typing was unavailable for some donors at each locus, so association tests used only the typed subset. The sequencing pipeline was judged likely to have produced a cluster of highly shared sequence variants as a technical artifact. In a later analysis, 16,951 TCR beta sequences were associated with specific HLA alleles at a false discovery rate of 0.05. Three of the identified cytomegalovirus-associated TCR beta chains were confirmed in vitro to be specific for cytomegalovirus antigens. The 87-base-pair reads could not distinguish some IMGT-functional V segments, including TRBV6-2 and TRBV6-3, so those segments were excluded. In a later analysis, several top co-occurrence clusters were reported to appear linked to parvovirus B19, influenza, CMV and Epstein-Barr virus. The classifier was reported to diagnose cytomegalovirus status with high specificity and sensitivity in both the original cohort and the validation cohort. Correlated functional status among segregating V segments might be attributable to linkage disequilibrium, but an unknown experimental factor could not be ruled out. In an earlier analysis of 500 to 650 of the donors, most TCR beta V segments appeared in productive rearrangements about 87% or about 30% of the time, broadly matching IMGT annotations.

In total, just over 650 healthy bone marrow donors made up the cohort. At the time of sampling, every cohort member was nominally healthy, though immune exposures that went unrecorded were likely present. The donor was CMV seronegative and was included in the group of 352 seronegative cohort members. A peripheral blood sample was provided by each donor, and peripheral blood mononuclear cells were used for TCR beta sequencing. Genomic DNA extraction from the blood cell samples was performed with the Qiagen DNeasy Blood Extraction Kit. Counted from cysteine to phenylalanine, this CDR3 has 16 amino acids. CDR3 DNA is the only sequence kept; it has 48 bases, read in frame from the first base. The junction carries 14 bases between V and J, which are trimmed by 1 base and 1 base respectively. CDR1 is given as LNHDA and CDR2 as SQIVND, both from the germline V gene (reference sequence).

Sequencing used PBMCs. The receptor was derived from a woman in her thirties in good health and CMV-seronegative. The sequence is built from TRBV19 and TRBJ2-7; the D segment could be TRBD2, given 6 matching bases. The bases read TGTGCCAGTAGTATAGGGACGGGGCGGGGTTCCTACGAGCAGTACTTC. Translated, this gives CASSIGTGRGSYEQYF.